The sequence of this TCR beta chain was determined in a study of cytomegalovirus exposure and HLA in healthy donors. On the study more broadly: The Caucasian-associated ancestry cluster contained around four fifths of the approximately 390 genotyped donors.

The germline CDR1 and CDR2 sequences are LNHNV and YYDKDF (reference sequence). CDR3 length: 17 residues. Between the trimmed V and J ends, which lost 1 base and 0 bases, there was a span of 13 bases. The PCR made use of 60 Vbeta and 13 Jbeta primers. TCRdb's copy holds only in-frame clones and misses some; the assay was immunoSEQ multiplex PCR. The top ten hold about 4% of the sample, which has more than 80,000 clones, about 78% seen once. Sample: PBMCs. The genes are TRBV15 and TRBJ1-5; D possibly corresponds to TRBD1 (5 bases). The clonotype originates from a woman aged 40-49 years in good health and CMV-seropositive. The CDR3 spells CATSRGFGGYSNQPQHF. The CDR3 nucleotides read TGTGCCACCAGCAGAGGGTTCGGGGGGTATAGCAATCAGCCCCAGCATTTT.